This TCR beta chain was profiled in a study of CD8 T cells in Susac syndrome. TEMRA cells were enriched by FACS, while CD8+ and CD4+ T cells were obtained through a negative isolation that was performed magnetically. Reverse transcription of about 0.5 to 1 ug RNA used random hexamers. Amplification of TCR beta CDR3 used immunoSEQ multiplex PCR across 54 Vbeta and 13 Jbeta. MiXCR was run by TCRdb on the immunoSEQ multiplex PCR reads, yielding one entry per CDR3 protein. The sample has under 250,000 distinct CDR3 sequences, just over 90% seen once. The receptor's source is a human donor with multiple sclerosis. The specimen was CD4+ T cells from PBMCs.

CDR3 residues: CASSVENQLQNEQYV. CDR3 DNA: TGTGCCAGCAGCGTAGAAAACCAATTGCAAAACGAGCAGTACGTC. The V and J genes are TRBV9 and TRBJ2-7; D ambiguous. Trimming shortened V by 0 bases and J by 5 bases, and 15 bases separated the two germline ends. This CDR3 contains 15 residues. Germline V CDR1 and CDR2: SGDLS, YYNGEE.